The clone carrying this TCR beta chain was seen repeatedly, ten times or more. Its antigen is unknown. The ends lost 4 bases at V and 3 bases at J; junction bases unmatched: 5. Germline CDR1 reads DFQATT; CDR2 reads SNEGSKA (reference sequence). This CDR3 has 13 amino acids. One entry per CDR3 protein, called by TCRdb with MiXCR from the 5' RACE reads. The sample consists of hundreds of thousands of distinct CDR3 sequences, approximately 13% of them appearing once. These data belong to a study of T cells after yellow fever vaccination. Study-level points and caveats: The secondary T-cell response peaked on day 5, not day 15, but was weaker.

The receptor comes from a man in his thirties or forties who received the YFV17D yellow fever vaccine. V usage is TRBV20-1 and J usage is TRBJ1-2, with 7 bases fitting TRBD1. The specimen was PBMCs, collected on the day of the yellow fever booster vaccination. Written as DNA, the CDR3 is TGCAGTGCTATGGAGGGGGCTGACTATGGCTACACCTTC. Residues: CSAMEGADYGYTF.